This TCR beta chain was obtained from a study of regulatory T cells in long-lasting Graves disease. Trimming left V 7 bases short and J 0 bases short, with 14 bases between. The CDR3 runs 14 residues. Germline CDR1 SQVTM, CDR2 ANQGSEA. As to time point: newly diagnosed GD, antithyroid drugs for less than 3 months. Isolated PBMC RNA provided the starting material for the TCR library. This clonotype was seen repeatedly, ten times or more. Both iRepertoire HTBI primers and Arm-PCR of CDR3 regions were used to build the TCR beta libraries. TCRdb reprocessed the multiplex PCR reads with MiXCR, giving one entry per CDR3 protein. The sample shows 350,000 to 450,000 distinct CDR3 sequences, 12% of them seen only once. Another study also made use of these data, one on T cells in Graves' hyperthyroidism and ophthalmopathy.

This TCR derives from a woman between 18 and 29 years old with Graves disease. The rearrangement links TRBV29-1 to TRBJ2-3; a possible D gene is TRBD2 (6 bases). The sequencing here drew on peripheral blood mononuclear cells (PBMCs), taken at new diagnosis, from a patient treated with antithyroid drugs. The CDR3 here is CSARRRASTDTQYF. As DNA, the CDR3 is TGCAGCGCAAGAAGGAGGGCTAGCACAGATACGCAGTATTTT.